This T cell receptor (beta chain) was sequenced in a study of memory CD4+ T cells and cytomegalovirus serostatus. Study-level points and caveats: CD4+ memory repertoires contained 67 of 164 reported CMV TCRbeta sequences.

Remarks on this clone: What it binds is unknown.

In germline, CDR1 is SQVTM, CDR2 ANQGSEA. This CDR3 region has 13 residues. The V end lost 3 bases, the J end lost 6 bases, and 12 bases lay between the germline ends. This table comes from immunoSEQ multiplex PCR, and its TCRdb copy is limited to in-frame clones, with some not included. This sample carries 35,000 to 50,000 clones, about three quarters of them seen once, and the ten largest clones take less than 0.6%. Single viable CD3+CD4+CD8-CD45RO+ cells were sorted as the memory CD4+ T cells. The clonotype originates from an adult in good health and CMV-seronegative. Sequencing was carried out using memory CD4+ T cells from blood. The chain is built from TRBV29-1 and TRBJ1-5; D may be TRBD1 (6 bases). The CDR3 DNA reads TGCAGCGTTGACCAAGGGGGAGGTCAGCCCCAGCATTTT. Encoded protein: CSVDQGGGQPQHF.